This T cell receptor (beta chain) is from a study of identical twins. Trimming at V came to 6 bases and at J to 3 bases, leaving 8 bases not matched to a gene. The CDR3 covers 14 residues. Germline CDR1 DFQATT, CDR2 SNEGSKA (reference sequence). Every sampled donor was Caucasian and healthy. To note about this clonotype: What it binds is not known.

General study points: Abundant beta clonotypes from cord blood had fewer insertions, unlike memory repertoires, which showed none. Conclusions relied on cross-sectional statistical analysis, not following the same donors.

After template switching added a universal primer site, the resulting cDNA carried unique molecular identifiers. TCRdb recomputed calls from the 5' RACE reads with MiXCR, one row per CDR3 protein. The repertoire includes nearly 250,000 distinct CDR3 sequences, roughly 7% of them detected once, and more than 3% sits in the top ten. The data were also submitted as part of a second study, on yellow fever vaccine responses in identical twins.

This rearrangement joins TRBV20-1 to TRBJ1-1, with TRBD1 matching over 9 bases. This sequence was found in a young woman in good health. Sequenced: memory (CD45RO+) T cells sorted from blood. CDR3 in amino acids: CSATTGGWHTEAFF. CDR3 DNA sequence: TGCAGTGCAACGACAGGGGGTTGGCACACTGAAGCTTTCTTT.